This TCR beta chain was recovered during a study of shared clonotypes between healthy human individuals. This CDR3 is built from 16 residues. Trimming stripped 3 bases from V and 1 base from J, with 13 bases between. CDR1 and CDR2 from the germline V gene are KGHSH and LQKENI. Libraries were prepared by immunoSEQ multiplex PCR; TCRdb keeps only in-frame clonotypes and omits some of them. This table holds about 2.4 million clones, around nine tenths found once. The sample comprised naive CD4+ T cells sorted from blood. Noted subset: CD45RA+ positively selected. The chain carries TRBV18 and TRBJ2-1; D assignment may be TRBD1 or TRBD2 (5 bases each). This receptor was taken from a man aged 18 to 30 in good health. CDR3 in DNA: TGTGCCAGCTCACCCCGGGGACGCACTTCCTACAATGAGCAGTTCTTC. Translated: CASSPRGRTSYNEQFF.